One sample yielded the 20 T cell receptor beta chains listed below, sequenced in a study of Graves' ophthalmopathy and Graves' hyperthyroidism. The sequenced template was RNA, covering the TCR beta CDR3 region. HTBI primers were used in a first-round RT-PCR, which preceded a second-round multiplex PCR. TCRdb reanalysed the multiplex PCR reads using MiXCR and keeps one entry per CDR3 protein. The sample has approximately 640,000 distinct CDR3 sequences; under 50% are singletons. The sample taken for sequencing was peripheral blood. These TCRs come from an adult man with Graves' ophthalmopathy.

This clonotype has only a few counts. The CDR3 DNA follows: TGTGCCAGCAGCGTAGCCCGCTCCGGGGAGCTGTTTTTT. Translated, it gives CASSVARSGELFF. The gene calls are TRBV9 and TRBJ2-2; D gene unclear. Trimming stripped 0 bases from V and 6 bases from J, with 6 bases between. The CDR3 is 13 residues long. Germline V lookup: CDR1 SGDLS, CDR2 YYNGEE.

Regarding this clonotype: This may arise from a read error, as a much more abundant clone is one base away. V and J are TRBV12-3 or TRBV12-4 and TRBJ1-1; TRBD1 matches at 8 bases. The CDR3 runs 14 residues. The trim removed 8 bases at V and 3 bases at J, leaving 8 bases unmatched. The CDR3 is CASGKQGVYTEAFF. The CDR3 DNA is TGTGCCAGCGGCAAACAGGGGGTATACACTGAAGCTTTCTTT.

The CDR3 DNA follows: TGTGCCAGCAGTCACGACAGGGAGTTCGAGCAGTACTTC. It translates to CASSHDREFEQYF. This rearrangement joins TRBV6-6 to TRBJ2-7, with 7 bases that match TRBD1. The V segment lost 5 bases and the J segment 6 bases; nucleotides outside the gene matches: 7. CDR1 is MNHNY and CDR2 is SVGAGI in the germline V gene (reference sequence). The CDR3 is made up of 13 amino acids.

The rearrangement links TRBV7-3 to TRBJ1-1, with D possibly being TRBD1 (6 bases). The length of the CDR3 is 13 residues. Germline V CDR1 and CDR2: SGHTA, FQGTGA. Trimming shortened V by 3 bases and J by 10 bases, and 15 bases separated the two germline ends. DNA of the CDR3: TGTGCCAGCAGCTTGAATGGAGGGGGAGGAGCTTTCTTT. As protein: CASSLNGGGGAFF. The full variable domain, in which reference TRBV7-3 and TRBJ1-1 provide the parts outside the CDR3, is GAGVSQTPSNKVTEKGKYVELRCDPISGHTALYWYRQSLGQGPEFLIYFQGTGAADDSGLPNDRFFAVRPEGSVSTLKIQRTERGDSAVYLCASSLNGGGGAFFGQGTRLTVV.

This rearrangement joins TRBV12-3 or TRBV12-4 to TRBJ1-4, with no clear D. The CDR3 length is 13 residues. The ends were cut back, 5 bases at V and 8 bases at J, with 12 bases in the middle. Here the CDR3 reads CASSPGRGEKLFF. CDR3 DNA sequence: TGTGCCAGCAGTCCCGGGCGGGGAGAAAAACTGTTTTTT.

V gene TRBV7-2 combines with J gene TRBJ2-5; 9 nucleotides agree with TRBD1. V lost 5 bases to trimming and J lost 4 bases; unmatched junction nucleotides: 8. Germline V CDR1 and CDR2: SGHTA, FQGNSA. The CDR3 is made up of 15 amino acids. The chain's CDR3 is CASSVSGTGSETQYF. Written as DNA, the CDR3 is TGTGCCAGCAGCGTCTCCGGGACAGGGTCAGAGACCCAGTACTTC.

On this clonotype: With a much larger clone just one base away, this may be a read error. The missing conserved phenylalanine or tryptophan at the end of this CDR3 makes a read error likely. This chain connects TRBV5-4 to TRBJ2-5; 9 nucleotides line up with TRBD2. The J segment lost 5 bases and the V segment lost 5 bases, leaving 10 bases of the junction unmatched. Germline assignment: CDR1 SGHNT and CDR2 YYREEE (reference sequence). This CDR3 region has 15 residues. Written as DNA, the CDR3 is TGTGCCAGCAGGGAATTAGCGGGGGAGCTTGAGACCCAGTACCTC. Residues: CASRELAGELETQYL.

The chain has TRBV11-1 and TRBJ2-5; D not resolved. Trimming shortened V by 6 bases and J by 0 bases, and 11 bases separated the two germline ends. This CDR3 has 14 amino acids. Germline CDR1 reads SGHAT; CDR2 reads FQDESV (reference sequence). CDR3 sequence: CASRSRNYQETQYF. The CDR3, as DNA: TGTGCCAGCAGAAGCAGGAACTACCAAGAGACCCAGTACTTC.

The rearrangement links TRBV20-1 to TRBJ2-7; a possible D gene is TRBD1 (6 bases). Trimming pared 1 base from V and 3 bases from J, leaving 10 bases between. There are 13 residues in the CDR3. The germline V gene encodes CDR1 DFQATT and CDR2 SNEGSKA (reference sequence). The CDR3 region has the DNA TGCAGTGCTAGAGCACCACAGGGCTACGAGCAGTACTTC. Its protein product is CSARAPQGYEQYF.

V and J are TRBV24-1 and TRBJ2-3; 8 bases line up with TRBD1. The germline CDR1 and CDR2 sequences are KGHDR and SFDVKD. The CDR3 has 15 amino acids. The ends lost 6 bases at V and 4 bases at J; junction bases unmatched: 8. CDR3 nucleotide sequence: TGTGCCACCAGTCCAGGGGGCGCCGGGGCAGATACGCAGTATTTT. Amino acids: CATSPGGAGADTQYF.

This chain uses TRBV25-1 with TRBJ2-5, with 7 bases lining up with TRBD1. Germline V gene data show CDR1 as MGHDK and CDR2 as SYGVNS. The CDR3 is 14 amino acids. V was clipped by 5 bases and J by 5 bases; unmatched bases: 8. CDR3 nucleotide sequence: TGTGCCAGCAGTCCCGGGACAGACCTTGAGACCCAGTACTTC. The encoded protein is CASSPGTDLETQYF.

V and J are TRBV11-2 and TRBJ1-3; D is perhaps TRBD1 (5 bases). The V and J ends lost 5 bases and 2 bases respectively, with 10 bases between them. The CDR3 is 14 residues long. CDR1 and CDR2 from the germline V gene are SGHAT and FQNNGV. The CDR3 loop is CASSRREAGNTIYF. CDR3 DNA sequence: TGTGCCAGCAGCCGCAGGGAGGCTGGAAACACCATATATTTT.

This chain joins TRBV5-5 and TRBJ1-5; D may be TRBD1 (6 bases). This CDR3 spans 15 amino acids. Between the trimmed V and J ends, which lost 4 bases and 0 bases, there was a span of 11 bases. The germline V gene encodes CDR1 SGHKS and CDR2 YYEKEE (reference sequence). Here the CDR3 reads CASSRGQASNQPQHF. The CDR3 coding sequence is TGTGCCAGCAGCCGGGGACAAGCTAGCAATCAGCCCCAGCATTTT.

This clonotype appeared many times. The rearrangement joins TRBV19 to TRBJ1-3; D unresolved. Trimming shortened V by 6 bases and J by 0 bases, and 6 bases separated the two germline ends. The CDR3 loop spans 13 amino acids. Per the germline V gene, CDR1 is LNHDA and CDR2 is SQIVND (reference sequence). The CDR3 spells CASRFSSGNTIYF. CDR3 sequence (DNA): TGTGCCAGTAGGTTCAGCTCTGGAAACACCATATATTTT.

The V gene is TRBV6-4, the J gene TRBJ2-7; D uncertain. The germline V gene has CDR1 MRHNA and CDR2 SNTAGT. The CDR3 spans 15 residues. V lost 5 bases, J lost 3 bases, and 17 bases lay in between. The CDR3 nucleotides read TGTGCCAGCAGTTTAGGCAGCCCAGAGGACTACGAGCAGTACTTC. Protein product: CASSLGSPEDYEQYF.

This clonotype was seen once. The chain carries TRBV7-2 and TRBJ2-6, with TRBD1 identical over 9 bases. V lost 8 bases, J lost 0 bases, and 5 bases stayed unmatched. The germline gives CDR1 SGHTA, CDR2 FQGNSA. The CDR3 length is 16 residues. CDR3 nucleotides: TGTGCCAGCCGCCTGACAGGGGGCTCTGGGGCCAACGTCCTGACTTTC. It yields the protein CASRLTGGSGANVLTF.

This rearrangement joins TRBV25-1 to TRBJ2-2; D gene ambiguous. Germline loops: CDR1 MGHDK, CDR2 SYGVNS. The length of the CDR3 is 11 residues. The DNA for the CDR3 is TGTACCAACAGATCGGGCGGGGAGCTGTTTTTT. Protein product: CTNRSGGELFF.

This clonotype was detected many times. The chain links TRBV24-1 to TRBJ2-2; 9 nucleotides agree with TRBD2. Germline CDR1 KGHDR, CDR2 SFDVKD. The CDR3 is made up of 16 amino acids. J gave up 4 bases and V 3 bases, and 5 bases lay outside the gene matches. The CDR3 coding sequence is TGTGCCACCAGTGATCGCCTGACTAGCGGCACCGGGGAGCTGTTTTTT. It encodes CATSDRLTSGTGELFF.

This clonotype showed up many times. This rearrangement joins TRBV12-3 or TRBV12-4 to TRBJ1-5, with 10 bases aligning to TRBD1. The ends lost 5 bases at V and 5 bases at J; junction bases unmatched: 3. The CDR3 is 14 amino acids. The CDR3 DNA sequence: TGTGCCAGCAGTAGGACAGGGGGTTATCAGCCCCAGCATTTT. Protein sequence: CASSRTGGYQPQHF.

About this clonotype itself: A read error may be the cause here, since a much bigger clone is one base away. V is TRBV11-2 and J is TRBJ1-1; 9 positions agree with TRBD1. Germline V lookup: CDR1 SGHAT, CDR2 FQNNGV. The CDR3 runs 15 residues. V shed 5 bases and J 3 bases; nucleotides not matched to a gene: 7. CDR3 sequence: CASSLGQGIDTEAFF. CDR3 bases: TGTGCCAGCAGCCTCGGACAGGGGATCGACACTGAAGCTTTCTTT.